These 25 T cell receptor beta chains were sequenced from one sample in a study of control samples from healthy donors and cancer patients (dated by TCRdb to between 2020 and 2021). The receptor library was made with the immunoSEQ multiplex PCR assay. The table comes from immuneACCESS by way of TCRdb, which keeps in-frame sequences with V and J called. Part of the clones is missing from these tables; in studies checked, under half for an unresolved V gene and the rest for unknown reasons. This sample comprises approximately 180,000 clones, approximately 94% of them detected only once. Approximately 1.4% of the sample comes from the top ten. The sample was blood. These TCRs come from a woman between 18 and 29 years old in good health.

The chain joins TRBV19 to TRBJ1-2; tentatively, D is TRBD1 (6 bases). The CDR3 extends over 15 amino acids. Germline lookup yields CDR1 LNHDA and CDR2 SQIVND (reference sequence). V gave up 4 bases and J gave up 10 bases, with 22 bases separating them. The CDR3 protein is CASSTNRVQNSFYTF. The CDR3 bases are TGTGCCAGTAGTACCAACAGGGTGCAAAACTCCTTCTACACCTTC.

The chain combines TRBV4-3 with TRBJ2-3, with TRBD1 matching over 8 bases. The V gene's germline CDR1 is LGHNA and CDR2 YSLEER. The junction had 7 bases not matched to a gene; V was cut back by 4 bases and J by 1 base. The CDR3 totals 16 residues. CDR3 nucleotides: TGCGCCAGCAGCCTCCGGACAGGGATGGGCACAGATACGCAGTATTTT. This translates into CASSLRTGMGTDTQYF.

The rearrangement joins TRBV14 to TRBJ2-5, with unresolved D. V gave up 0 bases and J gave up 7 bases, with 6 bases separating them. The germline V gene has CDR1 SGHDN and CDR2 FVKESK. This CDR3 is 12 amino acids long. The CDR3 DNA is TGTGCCAGCAGCCAAGATGGGGTGACCCAGTACTTC. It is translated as CASSQDGVTQYF. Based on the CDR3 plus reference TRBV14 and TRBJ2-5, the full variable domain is EAGVTQFPSHSVIEKGQTVTLRCDPISGHDNLYWYRRVMGKEIKFLLHFVKESKQDESGMPNNRFLAERTGGTYSTLKVQPAELEDSGVYFCASSQDGVTQYFGPGTRLLVL.

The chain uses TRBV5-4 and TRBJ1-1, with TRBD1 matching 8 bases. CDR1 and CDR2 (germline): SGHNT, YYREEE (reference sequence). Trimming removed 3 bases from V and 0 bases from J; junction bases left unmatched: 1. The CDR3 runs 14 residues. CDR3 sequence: CASSYRGVNTEAFF. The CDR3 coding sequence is TGTGCCAGCAGCTACAGGGGGGTGAACACTGAAGCTTTCTTT.

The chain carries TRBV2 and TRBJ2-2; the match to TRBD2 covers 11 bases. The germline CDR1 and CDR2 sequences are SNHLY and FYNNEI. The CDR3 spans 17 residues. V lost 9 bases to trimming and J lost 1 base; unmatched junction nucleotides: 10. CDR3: CASGELAGAWNTGELFF. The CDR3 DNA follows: TGTGCCAGTGGGGAACTAGCGGGGGCCTGGAACACCGGGGAGCTGTTTTTT.

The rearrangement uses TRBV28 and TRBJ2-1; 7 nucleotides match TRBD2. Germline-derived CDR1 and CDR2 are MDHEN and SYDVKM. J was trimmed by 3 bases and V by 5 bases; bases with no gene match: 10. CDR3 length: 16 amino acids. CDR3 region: CASSPPRESHYNEQFF. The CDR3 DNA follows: TGTGCCAGCAGTCCACCGCGGGAGTCCCACTACAATGAGCAGTTCTTC.

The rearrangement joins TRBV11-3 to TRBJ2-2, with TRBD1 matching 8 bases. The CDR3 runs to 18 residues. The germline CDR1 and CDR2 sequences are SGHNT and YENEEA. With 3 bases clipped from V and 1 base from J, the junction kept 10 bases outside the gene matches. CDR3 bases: TGTGCCAGCAGCTTTTCCACCTCCGGGACAGGGAACACCGGGGAGCTGTTTTTT. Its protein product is CASSFSTSGTGNTGELFF.

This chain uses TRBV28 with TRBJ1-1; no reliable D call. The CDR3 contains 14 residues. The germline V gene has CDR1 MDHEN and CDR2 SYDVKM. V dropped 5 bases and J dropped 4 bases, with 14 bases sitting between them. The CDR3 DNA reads TGTGCCAGCAGTGTCGGAGGATCGACCACTGAAGCTTTCTTT. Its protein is CASSVGGSTTEAFF.

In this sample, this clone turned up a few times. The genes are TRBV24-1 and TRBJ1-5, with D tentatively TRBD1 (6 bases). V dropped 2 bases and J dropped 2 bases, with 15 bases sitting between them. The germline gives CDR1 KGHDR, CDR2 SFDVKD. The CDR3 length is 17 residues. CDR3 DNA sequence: TGTGCCACCAGTGATTCCCAGGGGTGGGGGGGCAATCAGCCCCAGCATTTT. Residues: CATSDSQGWGGNQPQHF.

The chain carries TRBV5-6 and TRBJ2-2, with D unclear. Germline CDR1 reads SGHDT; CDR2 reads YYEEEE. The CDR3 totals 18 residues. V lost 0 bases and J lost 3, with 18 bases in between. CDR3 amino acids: CASSLVYSNPEYTGELFF. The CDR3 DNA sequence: TGTGCCAGCAGCTTGGTTTACTCGAATCCAGAGTACACCGGGGAGCTGTTTTTT.

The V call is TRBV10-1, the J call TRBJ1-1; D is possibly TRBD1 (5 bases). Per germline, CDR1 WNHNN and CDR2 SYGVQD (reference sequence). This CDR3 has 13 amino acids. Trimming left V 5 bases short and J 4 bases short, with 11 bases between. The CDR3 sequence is CASSSVRGTEAFF. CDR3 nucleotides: TGCGCCAGCAGTAGCGTAAGGGGCACTGAAGCTTTCTTT.

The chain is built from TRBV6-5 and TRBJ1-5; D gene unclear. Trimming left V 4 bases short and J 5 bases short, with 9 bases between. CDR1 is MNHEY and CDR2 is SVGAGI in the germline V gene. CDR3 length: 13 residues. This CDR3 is CASSSVLYQPQHF. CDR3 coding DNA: TGTGCCAGCAGTTCAGTTTTGTATCAGCCCCAGCATTTT.

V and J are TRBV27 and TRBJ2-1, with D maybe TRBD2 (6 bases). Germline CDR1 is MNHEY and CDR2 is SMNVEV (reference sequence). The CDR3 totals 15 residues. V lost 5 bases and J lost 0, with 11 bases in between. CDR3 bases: TGTGCCAGCAGTCCCCACGGGAGCTCCTACAATGAGCAGTTCTTC. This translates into CASSPHGSSYNEQFF.

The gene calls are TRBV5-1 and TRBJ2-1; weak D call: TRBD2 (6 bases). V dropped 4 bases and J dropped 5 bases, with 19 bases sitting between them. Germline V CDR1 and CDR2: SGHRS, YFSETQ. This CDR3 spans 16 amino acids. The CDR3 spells CASSLSSIRTNNEQFF. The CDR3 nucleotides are TGCGCCAGCAGCCTGTCCTCTATTCGGACTAACAATGAGCAGTTCTTC. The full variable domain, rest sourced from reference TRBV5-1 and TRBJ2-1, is KAGVTQTPRYLIKTRGQQVTLSCSPISGHRSVSWYQQTPGQGLQFLFEYFSETQRNKGNFPGRFSGRQFSNSRSEMNVSTLELGDSALYLCASSLSSIRTNNEQFFGPGTRLTVL.

The CDR3 reads CASSGQGTRTEAFF. The CDR3, as DNA: TGTGCCAGTAGCGGACAGGGGACGAGGACTGAAGCTTTCTTT. V gene TRBV19 combines with J gene TRBJ1-1; 9 bases are a match to TRBD1. The CDR3 has 14 residues. Germline lookup yields CDR1 LNHDA and CDR2 SQIVND (reference sequence). The ends lost 6 bases at V and 5 bases at J; junction bases unmatched: 7.

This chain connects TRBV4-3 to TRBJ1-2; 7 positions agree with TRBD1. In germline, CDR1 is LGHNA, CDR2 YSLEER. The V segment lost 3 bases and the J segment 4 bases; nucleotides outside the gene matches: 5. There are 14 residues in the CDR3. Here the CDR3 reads CASSHPGQSYGYTF. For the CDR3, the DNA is TGCGCCAGCAGCCACCCGGGACAGTCCTATGGCTACACCTTC.

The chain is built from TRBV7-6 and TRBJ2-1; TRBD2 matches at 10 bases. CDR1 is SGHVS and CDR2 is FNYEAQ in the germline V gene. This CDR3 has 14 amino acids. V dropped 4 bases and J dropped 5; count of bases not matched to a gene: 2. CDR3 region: CASSSGLADNEQFF. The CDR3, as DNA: TGTGCCAGCAGCTCCGGACTAGCGGACAATGAGCAGTTCTTC.

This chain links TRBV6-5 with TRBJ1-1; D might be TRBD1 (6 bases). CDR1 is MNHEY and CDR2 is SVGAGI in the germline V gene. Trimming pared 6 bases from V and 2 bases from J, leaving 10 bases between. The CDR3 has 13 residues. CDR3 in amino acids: CASRRTDNTEAFF. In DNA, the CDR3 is TGTGCCAGCAGAAGGACAGACAACACTGAAGCTTTCTTT.

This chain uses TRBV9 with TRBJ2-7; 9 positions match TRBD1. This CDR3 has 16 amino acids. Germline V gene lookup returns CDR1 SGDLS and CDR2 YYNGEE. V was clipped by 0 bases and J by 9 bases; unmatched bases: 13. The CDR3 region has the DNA TGTGCCAGCAGCGTAGGCTTAGGACAGGGGCTTAGGGGGCAGTACTTC. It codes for CASSVGLGQGLRGQYF.

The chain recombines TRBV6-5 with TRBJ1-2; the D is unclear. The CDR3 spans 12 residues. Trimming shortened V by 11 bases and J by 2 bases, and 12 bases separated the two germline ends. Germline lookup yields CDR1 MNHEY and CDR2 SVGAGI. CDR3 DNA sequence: TGTGCCGCGGGTGGCGGGAACTATGGCTACACCTTC. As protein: CAAGGGNYGYTF.

In DNA form, the CDR3 reads TGCGCCAGCTCATTAACAGGAACCCAGCCCCAGCATTTT. It codes for CASSLTGTQPQHF. The chain joins TRBV5-1 to TRBJ1-5, with D tentatively TRBD1 (5 bases). The germline V gene encodes CDR1 SGHRS and CDR2 YFSETQ. Between the trimmed V and J ends, which lost 7 bases and 7 bases, there was a span of 15 bases. This CDR3 spans 13 amino acids.

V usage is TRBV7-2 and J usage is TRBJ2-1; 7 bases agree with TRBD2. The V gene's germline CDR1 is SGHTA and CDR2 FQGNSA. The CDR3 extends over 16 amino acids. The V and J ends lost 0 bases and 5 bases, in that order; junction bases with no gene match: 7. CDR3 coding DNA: TGTGCCAGCAGCTTAGCGCCAGCGGGGAGGGACAATGAGCAGTTCTTC. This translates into CASSLAPAGRDNEQFF.

The CDR3 region has the DNA TGCGCCAGCAGCTTGTTAGGGGGAGGCGAGCAGTACTTC. The encoded protein is CASSLLGGGEQYF. The rearrangement uses TRBV5-1 and TRBJ2-7; either TRBD1 or TRBD2 may supply D (6 bases each). Trimming removed 1 base from V and 6 bases from J, with 11 bases in between. The V gene's germline CDR1 is SGHRS and CDR2 YFSETQ. The CDR3 is 13 residues long.

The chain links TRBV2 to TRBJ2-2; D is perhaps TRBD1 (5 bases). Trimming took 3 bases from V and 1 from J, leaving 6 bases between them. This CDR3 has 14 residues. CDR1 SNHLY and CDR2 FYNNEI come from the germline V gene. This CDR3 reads CASSDRENTGELFF. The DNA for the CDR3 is TGTGCCAGCAGTGACAGGGAGAACACCGGGGAGCTGTTTTTT. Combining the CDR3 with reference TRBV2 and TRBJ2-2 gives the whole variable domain EPEVTQTPSHQVTQMGQEVILRCVPISNHLYFYWYRQILGQKVEFLVSFYNNEISEKSEIFDDQFSVERPDGSNFTLKIRSTKLEDSAMYFCASSDRENTGELFFGEGSRLTVL.

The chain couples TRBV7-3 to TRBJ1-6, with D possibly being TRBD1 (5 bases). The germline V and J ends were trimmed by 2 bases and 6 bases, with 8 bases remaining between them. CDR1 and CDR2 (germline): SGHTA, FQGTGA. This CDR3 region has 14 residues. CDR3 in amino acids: CASSLEGFNSPLHF. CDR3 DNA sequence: TGTGCCAGCAGCTTAGAGGGGTTTAATTCACCCCTCCACTTT.